Following are 22 T cell receptor beta chains from one sample sequenced in a study of persistence of HIV-infected CD4 T cells. Lysates of CMV-infected fibroblasts at roughly 10 ug/mL stimulated these cells. CD40L/CD69 double-negative CD45RO-high memory CD4+ T cells were collected. Their antigen targets remain unknown. Sequencing used immunoSEQ version 4 in survey mode. Using immunoSEQ multiplex PCR, the repertoire was profiled, and TCRdb retains in-frame clones only, with some absent. The table shows 30,000 to 45,000 clones, with 75% to 90% occurring only once. The sample was CD4+ T cells sorted from PBMCs after approximately 20-hour stimulation, taken from a patient who received antiretroviral therapy. The receptors come from an adult man with HIV who was CMV-seropositive.

This rearrangement joins TRBV5-1 to TRBJ1-2, with 8 positions matching TRBD1. Germline V gives CDR1 SGHRS, CDR2 YFSETQ. The CDR3 length is 14 residues. Germline trimming cut 4 bases from V and 4 bases from J; bases unmatched to any gene: 6. The CDR3 is CASSTSGTGYGYTF. CDR3 bases: TGCGCCAGCAGCACTTCGGGGACAGGCTATGGCTACACCTTC. Drawing the rest from reference TRBV5-1 and TRBJ1-2, the complete variable domain is KAGVTQTPRYLIKTRGQQVTLSCSPISGHRSVSWYQQTPGQGLQFLFEYFSETQRNKGNFPGRFSGRQFSNSRSEMNVSTLELGDSALYLCASSTSGTGYGYTFGSGTRLTVV.

This chain uses TRBV5-1 with TRBJ2-2; D gene unclear. Germline V gene lookup returns CDR1 SGHRS and CDR2 YFSETQ. V gave up 7 bases and J gave up 2 bases, with 15 bases separating them. This CDR3 region has 15 residues. CDR3 in DNA: TGCGCCAGCTCGGACGGAGTGGCCAACACCGGGGAGCTGTTTTTT. Residues: CASSDGVANTGELFF.

CDR3 region: CASSVGWGNTEAFF. The CDR3 coding sequence is TGTGCCAGCAGCGTAGGGTGGGGGAACACTGAAGCTTTCTTT. The gene calls are TRBV9 and TRBJ1-1; the D is unclear. Germline V lookup: CDR1 SGDLS, CDR2 YYNGEE. The CDR3 consists of 14 residues. V was pared by 0 bases and J by 1 base, with 7 bases between.

CDR3 loop: CASSPGQRGYTF. The CDR3 DNA sequence: TGTGCCAGCAGCCCCGGACAGCGTGGCTACACCTTC. The chain recombines TRBV3-1 (or the pseudogene TRBV3-2) with TRBJ1-2; possibly TRBD1 for D (6 bases). The CDR3 sequence is 12 residues long. V lost 4 bases and J 7 bases, leaving 10 bases between the germline ends. CDR1 is LGHDT, CDR2 YNNKEL, per germline (reference sequence).

The chain uses TRBV5-1 and TRBJ2-1, with 10 positions matching TRBD1. CDR1 is SGHRS, CDR2 YFSETQ, per germline. J was trimmed by 2 bases and V by 2 bases; bases with no gene match: 1. The CDR3 is 15 residues long. CDR3 DNA: TGCGCCAGCAGCTTCGACAGGGGGCCCTACAATGAGCAGTTCTTC. Protein sequence: CASSFDRGPYNEQFF. The entire variable domain, with the rest obtained from reference TRBV5-1 and TRBJ2-1, is as follows: KAGVTQTPRYLIKTRGQQVTLSCSPISGHRSVSWYQQTPGQGLQFLFEYFSETQRNKGNFPGRFSGRQFSNSRSEMNVSTLELGDSALYLCASSFDRGPYNEQFFGPGTRLTVL.

This sequence joins TRBV27 and TRBJ2-7; D remains unclear. This CDR3 region has 14 residues. Germline assignment: CDR1 MNHEY and CDR2 SMNVEV (reference sequence). Trimming removed 7 bases from V and 0 bases from J, with 13 bases in between. The CDR3 region is CASKLGRVSYEQYF. Here the CDR3 DNA reads TGTGCCAGCAAATTAGGTAGGGTCTCCTACGAGCAGTACTTC.

The gene calls are TRBV5-6 and TRBJ2-1, with 8 bases fitting TRBD1. With V trimmed by 1 base and J by 6 bases, 12 bases remained unmatched. This CDR3 is built from 17 residues. Per the germline V gene, CDR1 is SGHDT and CDR2 is YYEEEE. CDR3 loop: CASSLLGAGGEGNEQFF. DNA of the CDR3: TGTGCCAGCAGCTTGCTCGGAGCAGGGGGCGAAGGCAATGAGCAGTTCTTC.

Here the CDR3 reads CASSKRRGWMWPTNEKLFF. The CDR3 DNA sequence: TGTGCCAGCAGCAAACGGCGGGGATGGATGTGGCCAACTAATGAAAAACTGTTTTTT. V and J are TRBV21-1 and TRBJ1-4. TRBV21-1 is annotated as a pseudogene. CDR3 length: 19 residues.

The chain joins TRBV5-1 to TRBJ1-3; no definite D call. The CDR3 is made up of 15 amino acids. V was trimmed by 0 bases and J by 0 bases, leaving 7 bases between them. Germline lookup yields CDR1 SGHRS and CDR2 YFSETQ. In DNA form, the CDR3 reads TGCGCCAGCAGCTTGGGGCAGGCCTCTGGAAACACCATATATTTT. It translates to CASSLGQASGNTIYF.

In this sample, this clone turned up once. V gene TRBV9 combines with J gene TRBJ2-1; D gene ambiguous. CDR1 is SGDLS and CDR2 is YYNGEE in the germline V gene. Trimming removed 0 bases at V and 5 bases at J, with 9 bases between. The CDR3 length is 14 residues. The CDR3 nucleotides read TGTGCCAGCAGCGTAGGGACGACCAACAATGAGCAGTTCTTC. Its translation: CASSVGTTNNEQFF.

The V call is TRBV24-1, the J call TRBJ2-1; 7 bases match TRBD2. Per germline, CDR1 KGHDR and CDR2 SFDVKD. V lost 3 bases, J lost 6 bases, and 7 bases stayed unmatched. The CDR3 covers 15 residues. Here the CDR3 reads CATSDPSGAANEQFF. The CDR3 DNA reads as TGTGCCACCAGTGATCCCAGCGGGGCGGCCAATGAGCAGTTCTTC.

This clone appeared a single time. The chain employs TRBV10-3 and TRBJ1-2; 8 bases map to TRBD1. CDR3 length: 13 residues. Germline V gives CDR1 ENHRY, CDR2 SYGVKD. The V segment lost 6 bases and the J segment 6 bases; nucleotides outside the gene matches: 6. The DNA for the CDR3 is TGTGCCATCAGCGGACAGGGCAGGGATGGCTACACCTTC. Its protein is CAISGQGRDGYTF.

CDR3: CASSLTSGGTGELFF. The CDR3 DNA reads TGCGCCAGCAGCTTGACTAGCGGGGGAACCGGGGAGCTGTTTTTT. V and J are TRBV5-1 and TRBJ2-2, with 11 bases identical to TRBD2. Germline V lookup: CDR1 SGHRS, CDR2 YFSETQ. This CDR3 has 15 amino acids. V lost 1 base, J lost 5 bases, and 1 base stayed unmatched.

The CDR3 here is CASSPGAATNEKLFF. The CDR3 nucleotides read TGTGCCAGCAGCCCCGGGGCCGCAACTAATGAAAAACTGTTTTTT. The chain is built from TRBV28 and TRBJ1-4, with D perhaps matching TRBD1 (5 bases). The CDR3 covers 15 residues. Germline CDR1 MDHEN, CDR2 SYDVKM. Trimming stripped 6 bases from V and 0 bases from J, with 11 bases between.

V gene TRBV18 combines with J gene TRBJ1-6, with D unresolved. CDR1 and CDR2 from the germline V gene are KGHSH and LQKENI. This CDR3 contains 16 residues. Trimming shortened V by 5 bases and J by 9 bases, and 20 bases separated the two germline ends. The CDR3 protein is CASSTGGPWGGSPLHF. The CDR3 DNA follows: TGTGCCAGCTCAACCGGAGGACCTTGGGGAGGTTCACCCCTCCACTTT. The full variable domain, in which reference TRBV18 and TRBJ1-6 provide the parts outside the CDR3, is NAGVMQNPRHLVRRRGQEARLRCSPMKGHSHVYWYRQLPEEGLKFMVYLQKENIIDESGMPKERFSAEFPKEGPSILRIQQVVRGDSAAYFCASSTGGPWGGSPLHFGNGTRLTVT.

This chain links TRBV7-8 with TRBJ1-5; D is uncertain. Trimming took off 4 bases at V and 4 bases at J, with 11 bases between the two ends. Germline V gene sequence: CDR1 SGHVS, CDR2 FQNEAQ. This CDR3 has 14 residues. The CDR3 region is CASSYYMGNQPQHF. CDR3 bases: TGTGCCAGCAGCTATTATATGGGGAATCAGCCCCAGCATTTT.

This clone has just one count. The genes are TRBV19 and TRBJ1-3; a possible D gene is TRBD1 (6 bases). The CDR3 is 15 residues long. Germline V gene lookup returns CDR1 LNHDA and CDR2 SQIVND (reference sequence). Trimming stripped 5 bases from V and 4 bases from J, with 15 bases between. The CDR3 is CASSAQGIVGNTIYF. CDR3 DNA sequence: TGTGCCAGTAGTGCCCAGGGGATCGTCGGAAACACCATATATTTT.

V and J are TRBV27 and TRBJ1-2, with no clear D. Trimming left V 6 bases short and J 2 bases short, with 16 bases between. This CDR3 is built from 15 residues. Germline loops: CDR1 MNHEY, CDR2 SMNVEV (reference sequence). The CDR3 DNA follows: TGTGCCAGCAGAATAGAAATCAACCGAAACTATGGCTACACCTTC. This codes for CASRIEINRNYGYTF.

The chain employs TRBV5-6 and TRBJ1-1, with 7 bases identical to TRBD1. This CDR3 comprises 16 residues. J was trimmed by 4 bases and V by 2 bases; bases with no gene match: 11. Germline CDR1 and CDR2: SGHDT and YYEEEE. As DNA, the CDR3 is TGTGCCAGCAGCTTTACCCTGACAGGGATCGGCACTGAAGCTTTCTTT. Translated: CASSFTLTGIGTEAFF.

This chain connects TRBV5-6 to TRBJ1-1, with D perhaps TRBD1 (6 bases). The CDR3 has 13 amino acids. The V gene lost 4 bases and the J gene lost 4 bases, with 11 bases spanning the gap. Per germline, CDR1 SGHDT and CDR2 YYEEEE. This chain's CDR3 is CASSPRGGTEAFF. CDR3 coding DNA: TGTGCCAGCAGCCCGAGGGGGGGCACTGAAGCTTTCTTT.

The chain combines TRBV7-8 with TRBJ1-5; D gene ambiguous. CDR1 and CDR2 from the germline V gene are SGHVS and FQNEAQ. V lost 1 base to trimming and J lost 7 bases, with 14 bases between them. The length of the CDR3 is 15 residues. DNA for the CDR3: TGTGCCAGCAGCTTAGGGCGGACGGTCGGACAGCCCCAGCATTTT. Residues: CASSLGRTVGQPQHF. The full variable domain, with the rest looked up from reference TRBV7-8 and TRBJ1-5, is GAGVSQSPRYKVAKRGQDVALRCDPISGHVSLFWYQQALGQGPEFLTYFQNEAQLDKSGLPSDRFFAERPEGSVSTLKIQRTQQEDSAVYLCASSLGRTVGQPQHFGDGTRLSIL.

The chain recombines TRBV3-1 (or the pseudogene TRBV3-2) with TRBJ2-3; 8 bases align to TRBD2. Germline-derived CDR1 and CDR2 are LGHDT and YNNKEL (reference sequence). The junction had 5 bases not matched to a gene; V was cut back by 1 base and J by 5 bases. The CDR3 runs to 15 residues. The CDR3 DNA reads TGTGCCAGCAGCCAAGTCGGGGGGGCGGTAGATACGCAGTATTTT. This encodes CASSQVGGAVDTQYF.